These 11 T cell receptor beta chains were all obtained from the same sample, sequenced in a study of blood T cell repertoires in COVID-19. Profiled with immunoSEQ multiplex PCR; TCRdb holds only in-frame clones, not every one. The data hold under 200,000 clones, with about 83% observed a single time. The sample consisted of PBMCs or T cells enriched from blood (not recorded which). The source of these receptors is a man between 35 and 55 years old with acute COVID-19.

V gene TRBV7-6 combines with J gene TRBJ2-2; TRBD1 matches 8 bases. In germline, CDR1 is SGHVS, CDR2 FNYEAQ. This CDR3 spans 15 amino acids. Trimming took 6 bases from V and 3 from J; bases not matched to a gene: 6. CDR3 protein: CASRGGQGDTGELFF. The DNA of the CDR3 is TGTGCCAGCAGAGGAGGACAGGGTGACACCGGGGAGCTGTTTTTT. Full variable domain (missing parts from reference TRBV7-6 and TRBJ2-2): GAGVSQSPRYKVTKRGQDVALRCDPISGHVSLYWYRQALGQGPEFLTYFNYEAQQDKSGLPNDRFSAERPEGSISTLTIQRTEQRDSAMYRCASRGGQGDTGELFFGEGSRLTVL.

The V gene is TRBV29-1, the J gene TRBJ2-4; D is possibly TRBD1 (5 bases). The CDR3 consists of 13 residues. From germline, CDR1 is SQVTM and CDR2 ANQGSEA. Trimming removed 1 base at V and 3 bases at J, with 7 bases between. This chain's CDR3 is CSVEAGLKNIQYF. DNA of the CDR3: TGCAGCGTTGAAGCAGGGCTCAAAAACATTCAGTACTTC.

The rearrangement links TRBV29-1 to TRBJ1-4; D possibly corresponds to TRBD1 (6 bases). CDR3 size: 12 residues. V was clipped by 7 bases and J by 4 bases, with 10 bases between them. Germline loops: CDR1 SQVTM, CDR2 ANQGSEA. The CDR3: CSGTGNNEKLFF. CDR3 DNA: TGCAGCGGAACAGGGAATAATGAAAAACTGTTTTTT.

This chain uses TRBV25-1 with TRBJ1-2; 8 bases align to TRBD1. The CDR3 loop spans 17 amino acids. The V and J ends lost 1 base and 8 bases, in that order; junction bases with no gene match: 15. CDR1 is MGHDK and CDR2 is SYGVNS in the germline V gene. The CDR3 coding sequence is TGTGCCAGCAGTGAATCATCGCCGGGACAGGAGGAGATAGGCTACACCTTC. Its protein is CASSESSPGQEEIGYTF.

V usage is TRBV4-2 and J usage is TRBJ1-6; D uncertain. The CDR3 contains 16 residues. With 0 bases removed from V and 9 bases from J, the gap between germline ends came to 15 bases. Germline-derived CDR1 and CDR2 are LGHNA and YNFKEQ. The CDR3 DNA follows: TGTGCCAGCAGCCAAGACCCAGGTAGCGGGTTTTCACCCCTCCACTTT. It encodes CASSQDPGSGFSPLHF.

This chain links TRBV29-1 with TRBJ1-1; D is unresolved. V shed 7 bases and J shed 4 bases, with 13 bases lying between them. CDR3 size: 12 residues. Germline CDR1 is SQVTM and CDR2 is ANQGSEA. This CDR3 is CSAGREGTEAFF. Here the CDR3 DNA reads TGCAGCGCTGGGAGGGAAGGCACTGAAGCTTTCTTT.

A single count supports this clone. The chain has TRBV7-2 and TRBJ2-5, with 10 bases identical to TRBD2. CDR1 is SGHTA, CDR2 FQGNSA, per germline. The CDR3 is made up of 16 amino acids. The V and J ends lost 5 bases and 3 bases, in that order; junction bases with no gene match: 9. This CDR3 reads CASSPQFLAGEETQYF. DNA of the CDR3: TGTGCCAGCAGCCCTCAATTCCTAGCGGGAGAAGAGACCCAGTACTTC. Full variable domain (rest looked up from reference TRBV7-2 and TRBJ2-5): GAGVSQSPSNKVTEKGKDVELRCDPISGHTALYWYRQSLGQGLEFLIYFQGNSAPDKSGLPSDRFSAERTGGSVSTLTIQRTQQEDSAVYLCASSPQFLAGEETQYFGPGTRLLVL.

The chain combines TRBV5-4 with TRBJ2-5; 7 positions agree with TRBD1. Germline-derived CDR1 and CDR2 are SGHNT and YYREEE (reference sequence). The CDR3 consists of 14 residues. V lost 1 base to trimming and J lost 4 bases; unmatched junction nucleotides: 4. CDR3 coding DNA: TGTGCCAGCAGCTTGCCAGGGGGAAGAGAGACCCAGTACTTC. It encodes CASSLPGGRETQYF.

The V and J genes are TRBV6-5 and TRBJ1-6; 7 positions match TRBD1. Per the germline V gene, CDR1 is MNHEY and CDR2 is SVGAGI. V shed 6 bases, J shed 6 bases, and the junction held 5 bases outside the gene matches. CDR3 length: 14 amino acids. The CDR3 DNA reads as TGTGCCAGCAGGGGGACAGCTCCTAATTCACCCCTCCACTTT. Its protein product is CASRGTAPNSPLHF.

This rearrangement joins TRBV5-1 to TRBJ2-5; no clear D gene. V lost 0 bases to trimming and J lost 3 bases, with 6 bases between them. The germline gives CDR1 SGHRS, CDR2 YFSETQ. The CDR3 has 13 residues. CDR3 sequence (DNA): TGCGCCAGCAGCTTGGACCGCGAAGAGACCCAGTACTTC. Residues: CASSLDREETQYF. The variable domain in full, with the rest retrieved from reference TRBV5-1 and TRBJ2-5, is KAGVTQTPRYLIKTRGQQVTLSCSPISGHRSVSWYQQTPGQGLQFLFEYFSETQRNKGNFPGRFSGRQFSNSRSEMNVSTLELGDSALYLCASSLDREETQYFGPGTRLLVL.

The chain uses TRBV5-6 and TRBJ2-7; 7 bases map to TRBD2. Germline V gives CDR1 SGHDT, CDR2 YYEEEE. CDR3 length: 14 amino acids. V lost 4 bases to trimming and J lost 3 bases; unmatched junction nucleotides: 7. The CDR3 loop is CASSRGGGSYEQYF. The CDR3 bases are TGTGCCAGCAGCCGCGGGGGAGGGAGCTACGAGCAGTACTTC.